Reported below is one T cell receptor beta chain. Per the original data handling: Amplification from reference gene primers served as the basis for estimated nucleated cell counts. Method: immunoSEQ multiplex PCR; TCRdb's copy keeps in-frame clones and lacks some. From that table come the V and J calls and clone size; the DNA was used to work out D and trimming. The sample records 60,000 to 80,000 clones, about nine tenths being singletons. The ends were cut back, 4 bases at V and 1 base at J, with 16 bases in the middle. The V gene's germline CDR1 is SGHRS and CDR2 YFSETQ. CDR3 size: 16 residues. This specimen belongs to a study of blood T cell repertoires in COVID-19.

The chain joins TRBV5-1 to TRBJ2-3, with D possibly being TRBD2 (6 bases). This receptor was identified in a woman aged 80 or older with acute or convalescent COVID-19. Specimen: peripheral blood. The chain's CDR3 is CASSEELALGTDTQYF. DNA of the CDR3: TGCGCCAGCAGCGAAGAACTAGCTCTCGGCACAGATACGCAGTATTTT.